The clone carrying this TCR beta chain appeared a single time. Its antigen remains unidentified. Trimming shortened V by 8 bases and J by 4 bases, and 14 bases separated the two germline ends. This CDR3 comprises 13 residues. Germline V CDR1 and CDR2: SNHLY, FYNNEI. Sorted-subset replicate PCRs used around 200 ng DNA, some 33,000 T cell genomes. Sequencing used immunoSEQ multiplex PCR; TCRdb keeps in-frame clones, though not all of them. This table has about 2,500,000 clones, around 90% appearing once. These data originate in a study of shared clonotypes between healthy human individuals. Study-wide background: CD4 naive and CD4 memory each took three plates per donor, while CD8 naive took two and CD8 memory one. The study, taken as a whole, reports: The sampled material consisted only of blood, and tissue repertoires are likely to differ.

This TCR was recovered from a young man in good health. The gene calls are TRBV2 and TRBJ1-1, with a tentative D call TRBD1 (5 bases). The source material was naive CD4+ T cells sorted from blood. The subset here: CD45RA+ positively selected. This chain's CDR3 is CASGGARSTEAFF. CDR3 nucleotides: TGTGCCAGCGGAGGGGCTCGAAGCACTGAAGCTTTCTTT.